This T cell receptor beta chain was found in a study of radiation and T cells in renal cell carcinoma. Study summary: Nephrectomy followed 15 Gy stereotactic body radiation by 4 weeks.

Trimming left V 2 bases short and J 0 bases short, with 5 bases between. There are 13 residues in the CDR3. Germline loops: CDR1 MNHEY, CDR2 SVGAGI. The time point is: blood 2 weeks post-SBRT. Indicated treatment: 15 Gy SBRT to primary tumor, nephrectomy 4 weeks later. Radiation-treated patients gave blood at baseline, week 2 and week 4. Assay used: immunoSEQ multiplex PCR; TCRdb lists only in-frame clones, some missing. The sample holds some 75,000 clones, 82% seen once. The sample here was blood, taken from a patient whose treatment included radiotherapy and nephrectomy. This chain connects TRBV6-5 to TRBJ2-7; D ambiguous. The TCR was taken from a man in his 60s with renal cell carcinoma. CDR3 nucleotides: TGTGCCAGCAGTTACGGGCCCTCCTACGAGCAGTACTTC. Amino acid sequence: CASSYGPSYEQYF.